The 2 T cell receptor beta chains presented below share a single source sample, sequenced in a study of T cell responses to AZD1222 COVID-19 vaccine. Produced via immunoSEQ multiplex PCR; TCRdb's table is partial and in-frame only. The table includes around 100,000 clones, 84% detected once. The sample in question was peripheral blood, obtained on day 0 of AZD1222 vaccination. Source of these receptors: an adult in good health.

This clone was observed once. The chain recombines TRBV5-8 with TRBJ2-5, with 10 bases lining up with TRBD1. The CDR3 sequence is 16 residues long. Germline values: CDR1 SGHTS, CDR2 YDEGEE. Trimming at V came to 5 bases and at J to 0 bases, leaving 7 bases not matched to a gene. The CDR3 is CASSRGDRGDQETQYF. In DNA form, the CDR3 reads TGTGCCAGCAGTAGAGGGGACAGGGGAGACCAAGAGACCCAGTACTTC.

CDR3: CASSTSQSAEAFF. The CDR3, as DNA: TGTGCCAGCAGTACCTCTCAGTCTGCTGAAGCTTTCTTT. The V gene is TRBV28, the J gene TRBJ1-1; D unclear. CDR1 MDHEN and CDR2 SYDVKM come from the germline V gene. The CDR3 consists of 13 residues. V lost 5 bases and J 6 bases, leaving 13 bases between the germline ends.